This TCR beta chain was sequenced for a study of OX40 agonist ivuxolimab in advanced cancers. In regard to this clone: Its antigen remains unknown.

V lost 7 bases and J 4 bases, leaving 8 bases between the germline ends. CDR1 SNHLY and CDR2 FYNNEI come from the germline V gene. There are 11 residues in the CDR3. TCRdb's copy holds only in-frame clones and misses some; the assay was immunoSEQ multiplex PCR. The table records approximately 61,000 clones, 80% of them present only once. General study results and limits: Expanded clones were, on average, more numerous in CD8+ T cells than in CD4+. No antigen was identified for the clonally expanded peripheral T cells.

Sequences were derived from CD4+ or CD8+ T cells sorted from blood, sampled in a trial of the OX40 agonist ivuxolimab. The clonotype was recovered from an adult with an advanced solid tumor such as melanoma, head and neck, liver or kidney cancer. The J gene is TRBJ2-7, the V gene TRBV2; D unclear. The CDR3 sequence is CASMEAYEQYF. The CDR3 DNA reads as TGTGCCAGCATGGAAGCTTACGAGCAGTACTTC.